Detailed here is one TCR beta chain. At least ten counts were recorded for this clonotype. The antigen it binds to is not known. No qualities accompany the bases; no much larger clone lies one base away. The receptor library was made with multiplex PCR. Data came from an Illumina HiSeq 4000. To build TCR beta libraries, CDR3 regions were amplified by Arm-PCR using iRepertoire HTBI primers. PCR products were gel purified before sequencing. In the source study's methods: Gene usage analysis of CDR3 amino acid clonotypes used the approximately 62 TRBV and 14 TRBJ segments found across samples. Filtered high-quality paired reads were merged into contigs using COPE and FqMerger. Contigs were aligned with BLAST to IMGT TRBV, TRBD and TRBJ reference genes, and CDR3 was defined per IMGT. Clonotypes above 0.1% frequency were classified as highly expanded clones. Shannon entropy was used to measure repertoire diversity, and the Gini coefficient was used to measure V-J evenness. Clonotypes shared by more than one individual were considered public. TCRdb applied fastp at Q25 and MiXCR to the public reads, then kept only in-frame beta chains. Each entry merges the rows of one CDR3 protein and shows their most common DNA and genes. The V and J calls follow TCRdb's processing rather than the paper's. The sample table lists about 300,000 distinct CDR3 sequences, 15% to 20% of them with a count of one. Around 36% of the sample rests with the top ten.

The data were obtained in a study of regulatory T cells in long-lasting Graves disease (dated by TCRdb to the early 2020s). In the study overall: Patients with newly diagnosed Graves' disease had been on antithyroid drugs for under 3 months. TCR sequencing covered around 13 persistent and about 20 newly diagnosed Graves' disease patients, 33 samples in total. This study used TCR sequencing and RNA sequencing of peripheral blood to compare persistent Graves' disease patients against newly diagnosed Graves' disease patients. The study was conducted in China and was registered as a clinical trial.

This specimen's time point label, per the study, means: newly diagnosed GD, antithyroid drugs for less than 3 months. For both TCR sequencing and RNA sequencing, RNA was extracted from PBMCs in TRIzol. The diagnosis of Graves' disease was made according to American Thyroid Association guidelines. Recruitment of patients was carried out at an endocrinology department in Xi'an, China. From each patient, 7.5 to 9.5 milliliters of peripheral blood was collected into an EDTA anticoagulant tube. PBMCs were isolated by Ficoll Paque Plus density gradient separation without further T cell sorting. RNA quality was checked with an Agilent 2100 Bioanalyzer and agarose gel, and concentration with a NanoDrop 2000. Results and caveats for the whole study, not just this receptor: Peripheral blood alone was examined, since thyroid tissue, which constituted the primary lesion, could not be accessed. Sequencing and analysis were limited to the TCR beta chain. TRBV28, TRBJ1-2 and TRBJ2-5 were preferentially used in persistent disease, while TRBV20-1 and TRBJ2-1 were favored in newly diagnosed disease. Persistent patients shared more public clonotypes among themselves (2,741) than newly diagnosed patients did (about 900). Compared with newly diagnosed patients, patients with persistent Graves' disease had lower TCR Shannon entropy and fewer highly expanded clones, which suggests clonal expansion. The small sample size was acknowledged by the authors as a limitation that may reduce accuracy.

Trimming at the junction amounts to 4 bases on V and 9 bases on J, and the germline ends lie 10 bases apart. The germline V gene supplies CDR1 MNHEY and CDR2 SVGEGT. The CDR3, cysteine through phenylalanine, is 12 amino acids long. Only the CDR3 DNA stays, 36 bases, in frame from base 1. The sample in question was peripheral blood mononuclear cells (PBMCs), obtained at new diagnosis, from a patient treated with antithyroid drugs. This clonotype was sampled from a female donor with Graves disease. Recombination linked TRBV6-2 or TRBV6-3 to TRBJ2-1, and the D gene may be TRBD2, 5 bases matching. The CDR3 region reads CASSSEGVEQFF. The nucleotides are TGTGCCAGCAGTTCAGAGGGAGTTGAGCAGTTCTTC.